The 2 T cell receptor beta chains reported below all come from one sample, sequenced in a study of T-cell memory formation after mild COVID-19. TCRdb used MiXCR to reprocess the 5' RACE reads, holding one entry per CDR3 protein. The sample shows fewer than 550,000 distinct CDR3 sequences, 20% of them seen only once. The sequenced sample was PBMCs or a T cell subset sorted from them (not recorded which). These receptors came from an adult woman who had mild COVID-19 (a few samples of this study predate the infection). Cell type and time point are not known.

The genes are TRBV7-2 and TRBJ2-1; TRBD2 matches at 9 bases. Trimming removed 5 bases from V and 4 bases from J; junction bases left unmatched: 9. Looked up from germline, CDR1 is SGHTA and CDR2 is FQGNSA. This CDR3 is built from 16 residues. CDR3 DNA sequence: TGTGCCAGCAGCCCCACGGTTAGCGGGAGTTACAATGAGCAGTTCTTC. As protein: CASSPTVSGSYNEQFF.

The CDR3 sequence: CASSLALAGGPNEQFF. CDR3 nucleotides: TGTGCCAGCAGTCTCGCCCTAGCGGGGGGGCCTAATGAGCAGTTCTTC. The chain recombines TRBV27 with TRBJ2-1; TRBD2 agrees at 12 bases. The CDR3 is made up of 16 amino acids. The V gene's germline CDR1 is MNHEY and CDR2 SMNVEV (reference sequence). The V gene end was trimmed by 5 bases and the J gene end by 7 bases; junction bases not matched to a gene: 9.